The 16 T cell receptor beta chains reported below all come from one sample, sequenced in a study of shared clonotypes between healthy human individuals. The table came from immunoSEQ multiplex PCR; TCRdb's copy has only in-frame clones and leaves some out. The repertoire consists of 950,000 to 1,300,000 clones, with 65% to 75% occurring once and the leading ten covering around 1.5%. Sequences were obtained from memory CD4+ T cells sorted from blood. Subset indicated: CD45RA-negative fraction. These receptors came from a man between 18 and 29 years old in good health.

The chain employs TRBV27 and TRBJ2-2; no reliable D call. This CDR3 region has 14 residues. Trimming stripped 6 bases from V and 3 bases from J, with 11 bases between. Germline V CDR1 and CDR2: MNHEY, SMNVEV (reference sequence). The CDR3 spells CASRLEWYTGELFF. The CDR3 region has the DNA TGTGCCAGCAGGCTGGAGTGGTACACCGGGGAGCTGTTTTTT.

This chain joins TRBV5-1 and TRBJ2-7; D is possibly TRBD1 or TRBD2 (5 bases each). The CDR3 runs to 15 residues. The germline V gene encodes CDR1 SGHRS and CDR2 YFSETQ. Trimming removed 0 bases at V and 7 bases at J, with 17 bases between. In nucleotides, the CDR3 is TGCGCCAGCAGCTTGGAGGGACGCTCTCTAGGGGAGCAGTACTTC. This codes for CASSLEGRSLGEQYF. Full variable domain (remainder filled in from reference TRBV5-1 and TRBJ2-7): KAGVTQTPRYLIKTRGQQVTLSCSPISGHRSVSWYQQTPGQGLQFLFEYFSETQRNKGNFPGRFSGRQFSNSRSEMNVSTLELGDSALYLCASSLEGRSLGEQYFGPGTRLTVT.

V usage is TRBV11-3 and J usage is TRBJ2-1; 9 bases line up with TRBD2. This CDR3 has 15 amino acids. Germline CDR1 reads SGHNT; CDR2 reads YENEEA. J gave up 5 bases and V 1 base, and 3 bases lay outside the gene matches. CDR3 nucleotides: TGTGCCAGCAGCTTAGGCCTAGCGGGGAACAATGAGCAGTTCTTC. Protein product: CASSLGLAGNNEQFF.

This chain uses TRBV19 with TRBJ2-3, with 12 bases fitting TRBD2. With V trimmed by 6 bases and J by 5 bases, 12 bases remained unmatched. Germline CDR1 is LNHDA and CDR2 is SQIVND (reference sequence). The CDR3 contains 17 residues. DNA for the CDR3: TGTGCCAGTAGCATCGGTAGGACTAGCGGGAAGGTAGATACGCAGTATTTT. It yields the protein CASSIGRTSGKVDTQYF.

V gene TRBV28 combines with J gene TRBJ1-5; D not certain. Trimming shortened V by 5 bases and J by 4 bases, and 18 bases separated the two germline ends. Germline CDR1 MDHEN, CDR2 SYDVKM. CDR3 size: 16 residues. CDR3 region: CASSTLLQLSNQPQHF. In nucleotides, the CDR3 is TGTGCCAGCAGTACTCTTTTGCAGCTATCAAATCAGCCCCAGCATTTT.

As to this clone: One end of the junction varies from germline; a read error may be responsible. V is TRBV7-7 and J is TRBJ2-5; TRBD2 matches 8 bases. Germline values: CDR1 SSHAT, CDR2 FNYEAQ (reference sequence). The CDR3 has 14 amino acids. The CDR3 protein is CASSFGGGMETQYF. Here the CDR3 DNA reads TGTGCTAGCAGCTTCGGGGGGGGCATGGAGACCCAGTACTTC.

The count of this clone is one. CDR3: CASSQDRGSGETQYF. The CDR3 DNA sequence: TGTGCCAGCAGCCAAGATCGGGGGTCTGGGGAGACCCAGTACTTC. The chain joins TRBV4-2 to TRBJ2-5, with a possible D match to TRBD2 (6 bases). This CDR3 is 15 amino acids long. V was trimmed by 0 bases and J by 5 bases, leaving 13 bases between them. Germline V CDR1 and CDR2: LGHNA, YNFKEQ.

The sample holds a few counts of this clone. V gene TRBV18 combines with J gene TRBJ1-2; D is unresolved. The CDR3 loop spans 14 amino acids. The V end lost 3 bases, the J end lost 5 bases, and 13 bases lay between the germline ends. Germline V gene data show CDR1 as KGHSH and CDR2 as LQKENI. Here the CDR3 reads CASSPEKGRYGYTF. CDR3 nucleotide sequence: TGTGCCAGCTCACCTGAAAAGGGAAGATATGGCTACACCTTC.

The DNA of the CDR3 is TGCGCCAGCAGTATTCCGGGTATACCTGAAGCTTTCTTT. It yields the protein CASSIPGIPEAFF. The chain combines TRBV10-2 with TRBJ1-1; the D is unclear. The V and J ends lost 5 bases and 6 bases respectively, with 13 bases between them. Germline CDR1 and CDR2: WSHSY and SAAADI. The CDR3 is 13 residues long.

The chain employs TRBV7-2 and TRBJ2-1; D gene ambiguous. The CDR3 covers 14 residues. Germline assignment: CDR1 SGHTA and CDR2 FQGNSA. The V and J ends lost 1 base and 5 bases respectively, with 9 bases between them. CDR3 region: CASSLVPMNNEQFF. CDR3 sequence (DNA): TGTGCCAGCAGCTTAGTTCCTATGAACAATGAGCAGTTCTTC. Variable domain in full (rest from reference TRBV7-2 and TRBJ2-1): GAGVSQSPSNKVTEKGKDVELRCDPISGHTALYWYRQSLGQGLEFLIYFQGNSAPDKSGLPSDRFSAERTGGSVSTLTIQRTQQEDSAVYLCASSLVPMNNEQFFGPGTRLTVL.

V and J are TRBV4-2 and TRBJ2-1; D not resolved. V was shortened by 0 bases and J by 10 bases, with 10 bases between the two germline ends. The CDR3 contains 13 residues. Germline-derived CDR1 and CDR2 are LGHNA and YNFKEQ. The CDR3: CASSQELSREQFF. In DNA form, the CDR3 reads TGTGCCAGCAGCCAAGAATTAAGCAGGGAGCAGTTCTTC.

The chain is built from TRBV19 and TRBJ2-5; D tentatively reads TRBD1 or TRBD2 (5 bases each). CDR1 and CDR2 (germline): LNHDA, SQIVND (reference sequence). CDR3 size: 14 residues. Trimming stripped 5 bases from V and 0 bases from J, with 10 bases between. The CDR3 loop is CASSSQGDQETQYF. The CDR3 DNA reads as TGTGCCAGTAGTTCCCAGGGAGACCAAGAGACCCAGTACTTC.

The gene calls are TRBV6-1 and TRBJ2-1, with TRBD1 matching 10 bases. The CDR3 loop spans 14 amino acids. The germline V gene has CDR1 MNHNS and CDR2 SASEGT. J was trimmed by 4 bases and V by 10 bases; bases with no gene match: 7. CDR3 nucleotides: TGTGCCACCACCCGACAGGGGGCTTACAATGAGCAGTTCTTC. Residues: CATTRQGAYNEQFF.

The gene calls are TRBV6-4 and TRBJ1-1; D may be TRBD1 (6 bases). There are 13 residues in the CDR3. Germline lookup yields CDR1 MRHNA and CDR2 SNTAGT. Trimming left V 6 bases short and J 4 bases short, with 12 bases between. DNA of the CDR3: TGTGCCAGCAGACAGGGTACCGGCACTGAAGCTTTCTTT. This encodes CASRQGTGTEAFF.

V gene TRBV5-6 combines with J gene TRBJ1-2; TRBD1 matches 11 bases. Losses at the gene ends were 4 bases for V and 3 bases for J; bases not matched to a gene: 2. The CDR3 loop spans 14 amino acids. Germline CDR1 reads SGHDT; CDR2 reads YYEEEE. The CDR3 region has the DNA TGTGCCAGCAGCCGGGGACAGGGGGACTATGGCTACACCTTC. It specifies CASSRGQGDYGYTF.

The V and J genes are TRBV11-2 and TRBJ1-4, with D perhaps TRBD1 (6 bases). V dropped 4 bases and J dropped 2 bases, with 11 bases sitting between them. The CDR3 covers 15 residues. In germline, CDR1 is SGHAT, CDR2 FQNNGV. CDR3 sequence: CASSYQGGTNEKLFF. CDR3 nucleotide sequence: TGTGCCAGCAGCTATCAAGGGGGTACTAATGAAAAACTGTTTTTT.